The 22 T cell receptor beta chains presented below share a single source sample, sequenced in a study of control samples from healthy donors and cancer patients. Clones were sequenced by immunoSEQ multiplex PCR, and TCRdb holds only the in-frame ones, with some missing. The table records approximately 150,000 clones, approximately 90% of them present only once. The source material was blood. These receptors were collected from a woman in her twenties or thirties in good health.

V gene TRBV3-1 (or the pseudogene TRBV3-2) combines with J gene TRBJ2-1, with 10 bases that match TRBD2. Per the germline V gene, CDR1 is LGHDT and CDR2 is YNNKEL (reference sequence). With V trimmed by 8 bases and J by 5 bases, 6 bases remained unmatched. This CDR3 is 14 amino acids long. The CDR3 bases are TGTGCCAGCTCCCGACTAGCGGGTGACAATGAGCAGTTCTTC. Translation: CASSRLAGDNEQFF.

V gene TRBV4-1 combines with J gene TRBJ1-5; no clear D gene. The V gene's germline CDR1 is MGHRA and CDR2 YSYEKL. There are 16 residues in the CDR3. V lost 0 bases, J lost 7 bases, and 16 bases lay in between. The DNA for the CDR3 is TGCGCCAGCAGCCAAGAGGATAGGATCAGTGGGCAGCCCCAGCATTTT. It codes for CASSQEDRISGQPQHF.

The chain employs TRBV5-1 and TRBJ2-1; perhaps TRBD1 as D (5 bases). The length of the CDR3 is 18 residues. CDR1 is SGHRS, CDR2 YFSETQ, per germline. With 0 bases removed from V and 4 bases from J, the gap between germline ends came to 20 bases. In DNA, the CDR3 is TGCGCCAGCAGCTTGGCCAAGAGGCAGGGCTGGGAATACAATGAGCAGTTCTTC. Translated, it gives CASSLAKRQGWEYNEQFF. Together with reference TRBV5-1 and TRBJ2-1, the CDR3 gives the full variable domain: KAGVTQTPRYLIKTRGQQVTLSCSPISGHRSVSWYQQTPGQGLQFLFEYFSETQRNKGNFPGRFSGRQFSNSRSEMNVSTLELGDSALYLCASSLAKRQGWEYNEQFFGPGTRLTVL.

The genes are TRBV2 and TRBJ1-2; maybe TRBD1 (6 bases). The CDR3 contains 14 residues. Trimming removed 10 bases from V and 4 bases from J, with 19 bases in between. Germline values: CDR1 SNHLY, CDR2 FYNNEI. Here the CDR3 DNA reads TGTGCCACCAAATCGTGGGCAGGGGTCTATGGCTACACCTTC. Its translation: CATKSWAGVYGYTF.

This clone was observed a handful of times. The chain is built from TRBV5-4 and TRBJ2-7; the match to TRBD2 covers 8 bases. In germline, CDR1 is SGHNT, CDR2 YYREEE (reference sequence). There are 15 residues in the CDR3. With 0 bases clipped from V and 4 bases from J, the junction kept 6 bases outside the gene matches. The CDR3 nucleotides read TGTGCCAGCAGCTTGGTAAGCGGGAGCTCTTACGAGCAGTACTTC. This sequence encodes CASSLVSGSSYEQYF. The full variable domain, its missing parts supplied by reference TRBV5-4 and TRBJ2-7, is ETGVTQSPTHLIKTRGQQVTLRCSSQSGHNTVSWYQQALGQGPQFIFQYYREEENGRGNFPPRFSGLQFPNYSSELNVNALELDDSALYLCASSLVSGSSYEQYFGPGTRLTVT.

This chain connects TRBV5-1 to TRBJ2-7, with 15 bases matching TRBD2. CDR3 size: 17 residues. Germline CDR1 and CDR2: SGHRS and YFSETQ. Trimming at V came to 2 bases and at J to 4 bases, leaving 7 bases not matched to a gene. This CDR3 is CASSFGLAGGPRYEQYF. For the CDR3, the DNA is TGCGCCAGCAGCTTCGGACTAGCGGGAGGGCCAAGGTACGAGCAGTACTTC.

This chain joins TRBV5-6 and TRBJ1-2; no definite D call. Germline V gives CDR1 SGHDT, CDR2 YYEEEE. Between the trimmed V and J ends, which lost 6 bases and 3 bases, there was a span of 9 bases. The CDR3 extends over 12 amino acids. This chain's CDR3 is CASKVRDYGYTF. The CDR3 DNA follows: TGTGCCAGCAAAGTCCGGGACTATGGCTACACCTTC.

The gene calls are TRBV9 and TRBJ2-3, with 7 bases identical to TRBD2. Trimming took 3 bases from V and 9 from J; bases not matched to a gene: 10. Germline values: CDR1 SGDLS, CDR2 YYNGEE. The CDR3 length is 14 residues. The CDR3 loop is CASSAIAGPGTQYF. The CDR3 region has the DNA TGTGCCAGCAGCGCGATAGCGGGCCCGGGGACGCAGTATTTT.

This chain uses TRBV20-1 with TRBJ2-1; 11 positions match TRBD2. V lost 3 bases, J lost 5 bases, and 6 bases stayed unmatched. Germline V gives CDR1 DFQATT, CDR2 SNEGSKA (reference sequence). The CDR3 sequence is 15 residues long. As DNA, the CDR3 is TGCAGTGCTAGTGCCCTAGCGGGAGGACACAATGAGCAGTTCTTC. As protein: CSASALAGGHNEQFF.

V gene TRBV7-9 combines with J gene TRBJ2-2, with 7 bases aligning to TRBD2. Germline CDR1 SEHNR, CDR2 FQNEAQ (reference sequence). The length of the CDR3 is 15 residues. The ends lost 6 bases at V and 0 bases at J; junction bases unmatched: 4. The CDR3 sequence: CASSLGTTNTGELFF. CDR3 DNA sequence: TGTGCCAGCAGTCTGGGGACTACGAACACCGGGGAGCTGTTTTTT.

This clone was recorded only once. This chain links TRBV5-1 with TRBJ1-4; possible D gene TRBD1, 5 bases. Trimming took off 2 bases at V and 0 bases at J, with 11 bases between the two ends. Per the germline V gene, CDR1 is SGHRS and CDR2 is YFSETQ. The CDR3 totals 16 residues. This CDR3 reads CASSFSGPTTNEKLFF. The CDR3 DNA reads as TGCGCCAGCAGCTTTTCAGGGCCGACAACTAATGAAAAACTGTTTTTT.

The CDR3 reads CASRGGGATEAFF. CDR3 nucleotides: TGTGCCTCCCGAGGGGGGGGAGCCACTGAAGCTTTCTTT. This chain connects TRBV30 to TRBJ1-1; possible D gene TRBD1, 6 bases. Germline CDR1 is GTSNPN and CDR2 is SVGIG (reference sequence). The CDR3 length is 13 residues. V lost 7 bases and J 4 bases, leaving 16 bases between the germline ends. Complete variable domain (other parts from reference TRBV30 and TRBJ1-1): SQTIHQWPATLVQPVGSPLSLECTVEGTSNPNLYWYRQAAGRGLQLLFYSVGIGQISSEVPQNLSASRPQDRQFILSSKKLLLSDSGFYLCASRGGGATEAFFGQGTRLTVV.

This clone was detected once. This chain uses TRBV5-1 with TRBJ1-4; D is unresolved. The CDR3 has 14 amino acids. Germline V gene data show CDR1 as SGHRS and CDR2 as YFSETQ. V lost 4 bases, J lost 4 bases, and 11 bases lay in between. The CDR3 DNA reads as TGCGCCAGCAGCCCCGGTGGGGTTAATGAAAAACTGTTTTTT. It encodes CASSPGGVNEKLFF.

V usage is TRBV15 and J usage is TRBJ2-7; TRBD2 agrees at 11 bases. The CDR3 is 17 residues long. V was pared by 0 bases and J by 6 bases, with 10 bases of the junction left unmatched. Germline assignment: CDR1 LNHNV and CDR2 YYDKDF (reference sequence). The CDR3 region has the DNA TGTGCCACCAGCAGAGAACTAGCGGGAGATTTGGTCTCCGAGCAGTACTTC. Its translation: CATSRELAGDLVSEQYF. The variable domain in full, with the rest retrieved from reference TRBV15 and TRBJ2-7, is DAMVIQNPRYQVTQFGKPVTLSCSQTLNHNVMYWYQQKSSQAPKLLFHYYDKDFNNEADTPDNFQSRRPNTSFCFLDIRSPGLGDTAMYLCATSRELAGDLVSEQYFGPGTRLTVT.

The J gene is TRBJ2-5, the V gene TRBV28; D is perhaps TRBD1 (6 bases). Trimming took off 7 bases at V and 1 base at J, with 13 bases between the two ends. CDR1 and CDR2 from the germline V gene are MDHEN and SYDVKM. The CDR3 is made up of 14 amino acids. The CDR3 protein is CASTLQGSQETQYF. CDR3 in DNA: TGTGCCAGCACCCTACAGGGATCCCAAGAGACCCAGTACTTC.

The rearrangement joins TRBV7-9 to TRBJ2-3, with D possibly being TRBD2 (6 bases). The length of the CDR3 is 15 residues. CDR1 is SEHNR and CDR2 is FQNEAQ in the germline V gene (reference sequence). Trimming shortened V by 5 bases and J by 2 bases, and 14 bases separated the two germline ends. CDR3 nucleotides: TGTGCCAGCAGCACCCGGGACTTAAACACAGATACGCAGTATTTT. It yields the protein CASSTRDLNTDTQYF.

CDR3 sequence reads: CASSQDVPSTNQPQHF. As DNA, the CDR3 is TGCGCCAGCAGCCAAGACGTCCCTTCCACAAATCAGCCCCAGCATTTT. The chain links TRBV4-3 to TRBJ1-5; D gene ambiguous. The germline gives CDR1 LGHNA, CDR2 YSLEER. Deletions cut 0 bases from V and 4 bases from J, with 13 bases between. CDR3 length: 16 amino acids.

Regarding this clone: The same CDR3 arises from other DNA sequences in this sample as well. The J gene is TRBJ2-7, the V gene TRBV6-5; D perhaps matches TRBD2 (6 bases). V shed 0 bases and J shed 2 bases, with 14 bases lying between them. Germline V CDR1 and CDR2: MNHEY, SVGAGI. The length of the CDR3 is 16 residues. CDR3 bases: TGTGCCAGCAGTTACTCGAGTGGGACTCCAACCTACGAGCAGTACTTC. Its translation: CASSYSSGTPTYEQYF.

The J gene is TRBJ1-5, the V gene TRBV19, with D possibly matching TRBD1 (5 bases). The CDR3 has 12 amino acids. The germline V gene encodes CDR1 LNHDA and CDR2 SQIVND (reference sequence). V gave up 7 bases and J gave up 5 bases, with 9 bases separating them. The DNA of the CDR3 is TGTGCCAGTAAGGTCAGGGATCAGCCCCAGCATTTT. Translating gives CASKVRDQPQHF.

J is TRBJ2-7 and V is TRBV7-8, with 9 bases lining up with TRBD1. The germline CDR1 and CDR2 sequences are SGHVS and FQNEAQ. V was clipped by 5 bases and J by 2 bases; unmatched bases: 7. The CDR3 runs to 15 residues. Written as DNA, the CDR3 is TGTGCCAGCAGCAAACCGGGACAGGGTACCTACGAGCAGTACTTC. Translation: CASSKPGQGTYEQYF.

The V and J genes are TRBV4-3 and TRBJ2-1; 7 bases line up with TRBD2. V shed 0 bases, J shed 5 bases, and the junction held 7 bases outside the gene matches. The germline CDR1 and CDR2 sequences are LGHNA and YSLEER. The CDR3 is 16 residues long. CDR3 bases: TGCGCCAGCAGCCAAGATGGGGGGGTGGCAGACAATGAGCAGTTCTTC. This gives the protein CASSQDGGVADNEQFF.

The chain employs TRBV24-1 and TRBJ2-3, with D unclear. CDR1 and CDR2 (germline): KGHDR, SFDVKD. CDR3 size: 15 residues. The V gene lost 4 bases and the J gene lost 1 base, with 11 bases spanning the gap. This chain's CDR3 is CATSEFGAGTDTQYF. The CDR3, as DNA: TGTGCCACCAGTGAATTTGGAGCCGGCACAGATACGCAGTATTTT.